One sample yielded the 10 T cell receptor beta chains listed below, sequenced in a study of blood T cell repertoires in COVID-19. Clones were sequenced by immunoSEQ multiplex PCR, and TCRdb holds only the in-frame ones, with some missing. The sample shows 150,000 to 200,000 clones, 80% to 90% of them seen only once. The sequencing sample was made of peripheral blood. The source is a man aged 18 to 29 with active or convalescent COVID-19.

This chain uses TRBV18 with TRBJ1-4, with 8 bases fitting TRBD1. V shed 1 base and J 7 bases; nucleotides not matched to a gene: 5. Per the germline V gene, CDR1 is KGHSH and CDR2 is LQKENI. The CDR3 runs to 15 residues. The CDR3, as DNA: TGTGCCAGCTCACCACTTGCCGGACAGGGTGAAAAACTGTTTTTT. Protein sequence: CASSPLAGQGEKLFF.

The V call is TRBV5-4, the J call TRBJ2-3; 8 positions agree with TRBD2. Losses at the gene ends were 4 bases for V and 3 bases for J; bases not matched to a gene: 13. The CDR3 covers 17 residues. Germline CDR1 reads SGHNT; CDR2 reads YYREEE (reference sequence). CDR3 region: CASSSWGREVTTDTQYF. The CDR3 DNA follows: TGTGCCAGCAGCAGCTGGGGGCGGGAGGTTACGACAGATACGCAGTATTTT.

V gene TRBV27 combines with J gene TRBJ2-7, with 7 nucleotides matching TRBD1. Losses at the gene ends were 8 bases for V and 3 bases for J; bases not matched to a gene: 13. The CDR3 totals 15 residues. Germline loops: CDR1 MNHEY, CDR2 SMNVEV (reference sequence). The CDR3 DNA sequence: TGTGCCAGCTCATCCATAATCGGGACAGACTACGAGCAGTACTTC. It yields the protein CASSSIIGTDYEQYF.

The V gene is TRBV7-9, the J gene TRBJ2-1; 10 bases fit TRBD2. In germline, CDR1 is SEHNR, CDR2 FQNEAQ (reference sequence). V shed 4 bases and J 5 bases; nucleotides not matched to a gene: 5. CDR3 size: 15 residues. This chain's CDR3 is CASSSLAGVNNEQFF. CDR3 nucleotides: TGTGCCAGCAGCTCTCTAGCGGGAGTTAACAATGAGCAGTTCTTC.

The chain carries TRBV11-3 and TRBJ2-1, with TRBD2 identical over 10 bases. CDR1 SGHNT and CDR2 YENEEA come from the germline V gene. The junction had 2 bases not matched to a gene; V was cut back by 5 bases and J by 7 bases. The CDR3 is 13 amino acids. CDR3 sequence (DNA): TGTGCCAGCAGCCGGGGACTAGCGAATGAGCAGTTCTTC. Its translation: CASSRGLANEQFF.

This chain joins TRBV30 and TRBJ1-2; no reliable D call. Trimming removed 4 bases at V and 4 bases at J, with 10 bases between. Germline lookup yields CDR1 GTSNPN and CDR2 SVGIG (reference sequence). The CDR3 loop spans 12 amino acids. The CDR3 reads CAWKTDSYGYTF. DNA for the CDR3: TGTGCCTGGAAGACGGACTCCTATGGCTACACCTTC.

This clone was counted a few times. This chain uses TRBV25-1 with TRBJ2-1, with D unresolved. V was trimmed by 8 bases and J by 6 bases, leaving 11 bases between them. CDR3 length equals 12 residues. Germline V gene sequence: CDR1 MGHDK, CDR2 SYGVNS. The DNA of the CDR3 is TGTGCCAGCCTGCGAGGCAGCAATGAGCAGTTCTTC. Translated: CASLRGSNEQFF.

The sample holds one count of this clone. The chain is built from TRBV6-5 and TRBJ2-1; 9 positions match TRBD2. The germline V gene has CDR1 MNHEY and CDR2 SVGAGI. V gave up 2 bases and J gave up 5 bases; unmatched junction bases: 7. CDR3 size: 16 residues. The CDR3 nucleotides are TGTGCCAGCAGTTACCCTCGGGCTAGCGGGGACAATGAGCAGTTCTTC. Translation gives CASSYPRASGDNEQFF.

The genes are TRBV11-3 and TRBJ2-5; D is perhaps TRBD1 (6 bases). The germline gives CDR1 SGHNT, CDR2 YENEEA. Trimming stripped 0 bases from V and 11 bases from J, with 13 bases between. The CDR3 is 13 amino acids. The CDR3 DNA sequence: TGTGCCAGCAGCTTAGATCGGAAGACAGGACAGTACTTC. It translates to CASSLDRKTGQYF. The variable domain in full, with the rest retrieved from reference TRBV11-3 and TRBJ2-5, is EAGVVQSPRYKIIEKKQPVAFWCNPISGHNTLYWYLQNLGQGPELLIRYENEEAVDDSQLPKDRFSAERLKGVDSTLKIQPAELGDSAVYLCASSLDRKTGQYFGPGTRLLVL.

The chain employs TRBV11-2 and TRBJ2-2; TRBD2 might be the D (6 bases). Germline V gene data show CDR1 as SGHAT and CDR2 as FQNNGV. With 2 bases removed from V and 1 base from J, the gap between germline ends came to 8 bases. The CDR3 runs to 15 residues. The CDR3 bases are TGTGCCAGCAGCTTATGGAGGGGGAACACCGGGGAGCTGTTTTTT. Translating it yields CASSLWRGNTGELFF.